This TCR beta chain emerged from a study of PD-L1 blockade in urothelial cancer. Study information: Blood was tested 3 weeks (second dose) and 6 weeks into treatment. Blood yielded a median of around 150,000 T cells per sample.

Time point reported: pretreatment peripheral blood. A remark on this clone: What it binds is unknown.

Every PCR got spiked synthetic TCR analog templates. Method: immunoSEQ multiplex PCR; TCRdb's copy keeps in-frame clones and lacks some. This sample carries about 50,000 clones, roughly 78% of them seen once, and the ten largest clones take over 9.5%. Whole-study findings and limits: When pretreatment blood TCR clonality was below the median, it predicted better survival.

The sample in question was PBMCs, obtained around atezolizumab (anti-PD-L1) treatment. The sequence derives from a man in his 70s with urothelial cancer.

CDR3 in amino acids: CASRDYSNQPQHF. The CDR3 bases are TGTGCCAGCAGGGACTATAGCAATCAGCCCCAGCATTTT. The chain recombines TRBV28 with TRBJ1-5; D not resolved. Trimming pared 6 bases from V and 0 bases from J, leaving 6 bases between. Germline V lookup: CDR1 MDHEN, CDR2 SYDVKM. CDR3 length: 13 residues.